Shown below are 3 T cell receptor beta chains from a single sample sequenced in a study of T cell responses to AZD1222 COVID-19 vaccine. The protocol was immunoSEQ multiplex PCR, while the TCRdb copy is restricted to in-frame clones and leaves out a portion. The sample consists of roughly 120,000 clones, roughly 90% of them appearing once. Source: peripheral blood, taken on day 0 of AZD1222 vaccination. Receptors were obtained from an adult in good health.

This chain connects TRBV7-9 to TRBJ2-7, with 7 bases aligning to TRBD1. The length of the CDR3 is 14 residues. CDR1 and CDR2 (germline): SEHNR, FQNEAQ (reference sequence). J gave up 0 bases and V 4 bases, and 3 bases lay outside the gene matches. CDR3 protein: CASSYGQDSYEQYF. In DNA, the CDR3 is TGTGCCAGCAGCTACGGACAGGACTCCTACGAGCAGTACTTC.

The rearrangement uses TRBV23-1 and TRBJ1-6; 9 nucleotides line up with TRBD1. Being an ORF, TRBV23-1 has a function that is uncertain. The CDR3 consists of 14 residues. Unmatched junction bases numbered 7, after V lost 7 bases and J lost 9 bases. For the CDR3, the DNA is TGCGCCAGCAAGGAGGGACAGGGCGGTTCACCCCTCCACTTT. This gives the protein CASKEGQGGSPLHF.

This clone turned up a few times. The chain is built from TRBV30 and TRBJ1-2; TRBD1 agrees at 8 bases. The CDR3 contains 13 residues. V trimming: 7 bases; J trimming: 4 bases; junction bases outside the gene matches: 8. In germline, CDR1 is GTSNPN, CDR2 SVGIG (reference sequence). This CDR3 is CAFIQGARYGYTF. DNA for the CDR3: TGTGCCTTTATTCAGGGGGCCCGCTATGGCTACACCTTC.